These T cell receptor beta chains were read from a single sample in a study of shared clonotypes between healthy human individuals. TCRdb keeps only in-frame clones here, not all; method: immunoSEQ multiplex PCR. The sample contains about 1.1 million clones, 77% of which appear only once. The material sequenced was memory CD4+ T cells from PBMCs. All receptors derive from a man between 18 and 29 years old in good health. Some clones in this sample may be carry-over from other donors' samples. Both conserved end residues are part of each CDR3. D genes are given only for firm matches. Size is omitted from some rows. Given values are once, few, many or a class for expanded clones.

>.|TRBV7-9|TRBJ2-7|.|12
CASSPSSHEQYF
TGTGCCAGCAGCCCCTCATCCCACGAGCAGTACTTC
>.|TRBV27|TRBJ2-3|.|12
CASSPGYTTQYF
TGTGCCAGCAGCCCCGGGTACACGACGCAGTATTTT
>.|TRBV7-8|TRBJ1-5|TRBD1|15
CASSFPGGNNQPQHF
TGTGCCAGCAGCTTTCCAGGGGGGAACAATCAGCCCCAGCATTTT
>.|TRBV7-9|TRBJ2-5|.|15
CASRLGGPPRETQYF
TGTGCCAGCCGGCTTGGAGGGCCGCCGCGAGAGACCCAGTACTTC
>few|TRBV25-1|TRBJ1-1|TRBD1|14
CASKTGTVNTEAFF
TGTGCCAGCAAAACCGGGACAGTGAACACTGAAGCTTTCTTT
>.|TRBV7-8|TRBJ2-7|.|15
CASSFLRYSPHEQYF
TGTGCCAGCAGTTTCCTCCGATACTCACCCCACGAGCAGTACTTC
>.|TRBV10-3|TRBJ2-7|.|11
CATASYYEQYF
TGTGCCACTGCCTCCTACTACGAGCAGTACTTC
>.|TRBV10-3|TRBJ2-5|TRBD2|15
CAISFLAGVQETQYF
TGTGCCATCAGTTTCCTAGCGGGAGTACAAGAGACCCAGTACTTC
>once|TRBV15|TRBJ1-2|.|14
CATSRSPPGRGYTF
TGTGCCACCAGCAGATCCCCCCCCGGTCGTGGCTACACCTTC
>.|TRBV7-9|TRBJ2-2|TRBD2|16
CASSIRLASNTGELFF
TGTGCCAGCAGCATTAGACTAGCGAGCAACACCGGGGAGCTGTTTTTT
>.|TRBV14|TRBJ2-1|TRBD2|18
CASSQEGYWTRSYNEQFF
TGTGCCAGCAGCCAAGAGGGATATTGGACTAGGTCCTACAATGAGCAGTTCTTC
>.|TRBV30|TRBJ2-3|TRBD1|12
CAWRTGSYTQYF
TGTGCCTGGCGGACAGGGTCCTATACGCAGTATTTT
>.|TRBV5-4|TRBJ1-4|.|15
CASSVRQDTNEKLFF
TGTGCCAGCAGCGTTAGACAGGACACTAATGAAAAACTGTTTTTT
>few|TRBV30|TRBJ1-5|.|13
CAWATGINQPQHF
TGTGCCTGGGCGACAGGTATCAATCAGCCCCAGCATTTT
>once|TRBV28|TRBJ2-5|TRBD1|13
CASRPRGRETQYF
TGTGCCAGCAGGCCCAGGGGGCGAGAGACCCAGTACTTC
>.|TRBV19|TRBJ2-5|TRBD1|13
CASSVTGAETQYF
TGTGCCAGTAGTGTGACAGGGGCCGAGACCCAGTACTTC
>.|TRBV18|TRBJ1-2|.|16
CASSSIQGGGDYGYTF
TGTGCCAGCTCATCGATCCAGGGAGGTGGTGACTATGGCTACACCTTC
>.|TRBV29-1|TRBJ2-1|TRBD2|15
CSVLAGGPSYNEQFF
TGCAGCGTACTAGCGGGAGGGCCCTCCTACAATGAGCAGTTCTTC